The 14 T cell receptor beta chains below were found in one sample sequenced in a study of neoadjuvant anti-PD-1 for oral cavity cancer. The time point here: after neoadjuvant nivolumab, at surgical resection. Only in-frame clones appear in the TCRdb table, and some are missing; sequencing was by immunoSEQ multiplex PCR. The sample has 55,000 to 80,000 clones, 80% to 90% seen once; the top ten hold more than 2.5%. Source: PBMCs, taken after nivolumab (anti-PD-1) treatment. These receptor sequences come from a person aged 35-80 years with oral cavity squamous cell carcinoma.

The genes are TRBV10-3 and TRBJ2-3; perhaps TRBD1 as D (6 bases). This CDR3 comprises 13 residues. With 2 bases removed from V and 7 bases from J, the gap between germline ends came to 10 bases. Germline CDR1 is ENHRY and CDR2 is SYGVKD. CDR3 residues: CAISEQGINTQYF. Here the CDR3 DNA reads TGTGCCATCAGTGAGCAGGGGATTAATACGCAGTATTTT.

V usage is TRBV6-5 and J usage is TRBJ1-5; TRBD1 might be the D (5 bases). Germline loops: CDR1 MNHEY, CDR2 SVGAGI. CDR3 length equals 14 residues. The V and J ends lost 6 bases and 0 bases respectively, with 9 bases between them. The CDR3 nucleotides are TGTGCCAGCAGGTCCGGGGCTAGCAATCAGCCCCAGCATTTT. This gives the protein CASRSGASNQPQHF.

The V gene is TRBV9, the J gene TRBJ1-2, with TRBD1 matching 8 bases. Germline V CDR1 and CDR2: SGDLS, YYNGEE. The ends lost 4 bases at V and 3 bases at J; junction bases unmatched: 5. CDR3 length: 14 residues. CDR3 in DNA: TGTGCCAGCAGCACAGGGGGGGGGTACTATGGCTACACCTTC. Translating gives CASSTGGGYYGYTF.

This clone was detected only a few times. V usage is TRBV7-8 and J usage is TRBJ2-3; D may be TRBD2 (6 bases). V lost 2 bases, J lost 0 bases, and 12 bases lay in between. The CDR3 extends over 16 amino acids. Germline V gives CDR1 SGHVS, CDR2 FQNEAQ. CDR3 region: CASSLRRGASTDTQYF. The CDR3 DNA reads as TGTGCCAGCAGCTTAAGGCGGGGAGCTAGCACAGATACGCAGTATTTT. Supplemented by reference TRBV7-8 and TRBJ2-3, the full variable domain reads GAGVSQSPRYKVAKRGQDVALRCDPISGHVSLFWYQQALGQGPEFLTYFQNEAQLDKSGLPSDRFFAERPEGSVSTLKIQRTQQEDSAVYLCASSLRRGASTDTQYFGPGTRLTVL.

V is TRBV30 and J is TRBJ1-2; D uncertain. Trimming left V 0 bases short and J 7 bases short, with 9 bases between. CDR1 and CDR2 from the germline V gene are GTSNPN and SVGIG (reference sequence). This CDR3 is 12 amino acids long. The CDR3 DNA follows: TGTGCCTGGAGTGTAGGCCAGAGTGGCTACACCTTC. Translating it yields CAWSVGQSGYTF.

The chain combines TRBV15 with TRBJ2-7; 10 bases align to TRBD2. Germline V gene data show CDR1 as LNHNV and CDR2 as YYDKDF (reference sequence). This CDR3 region has 17 residues. With 3 bases clipped from V and 0 bases from J, the junction kept 8 bases outside the gene matches. The chain's CDR3 is CATSRSGSGRYSYEQYF. In DNA form, the CDR3 reads TGTGCCACCAGCAGGTCCGGTAGCGGGAGGTACTCCTACGAGCAGTACTTC.

The chain is built from TRBV4-1 and TRBJ2-7; D may be TRBD1 or TRBD2 (5 bases each). Germline values: CDR1 MGHRA, CDR2 YSYEKL. V lost 5 bases and J lost 4, with 18 bases in between. The CDR3 has 15 amino acids. Written as DNA, the CDR3 is TGCGCCAGCAGCTTCCGATCAGGGAGCTCTTACGAGCAGTACTTC. It codes for CASSFRSGSSYEQYF.

This chain connects TRBV28 to TRBJ1-2, with D hard to call. V was clipped by 2 bases and J by 8 bases, with 9 bases between them. From germline, CDR1 is MDHEN and CDR2 SYDVKM. The CDR3 runs to 12 residues. CDR3 bases: TGTGCCAGCAGTTTACCTGGCAGAGGCTACACCTTC. Protein product: CASSLPGRGYTF.

This rearrangement joins TRBV28 to TRBJ1-5, with 7 bases that match TRBD1. The CDR3 loop spans 15 amino acids. Unmatched junction bases numbered 7, after V lost 6 bases and J lost 2 bases. Germline CDR1 is MDHEN and CDR2 is SYDVKM. The CDR3 bases are TGTGCCAGCAGGGGGACAGTCGGAGGCAATCAGCCCCAGCATTTT. Its protein is CASRGTVGGNQPQHF.

The rearrangement uses TRBV30 and TRBJ2-1; the D gene is possibly TRBD1 (6 bases). The CDR3 totals 13 residues. Trimming left V 3 bases short and J 7 bases short, with 13 bases between. CDR1 and CDR2 (germline): GTSNPN, SVGIG (reference sequence). CDR3 nucleotide sequence: TGTGCCTGGAGGGTTTGGGGGCGGAATGAGCAGTTCTTC. As protein: CAWRVWGRNEQFF. The whole variable domain, filled in from reference TRBV30 and TRBJ2-1, reads SQTIHQWPATLVQPVGSPLSLECTVEGTSNPNLYWYRQAAGRGLQLLFYSVGIGQISSEVPQNLSASRPQDRQFILSSKKLLLSDSGFYLCAWRVWGRNEQFFGPGTRLTVL.

This chain uses TRBV10-1 with TRBJ2-1; 7 positions agree with TRBD2. The CDR3 runs to 15 residues. Germline V gene sequence: CDR1 WNHNN, CDR2 SYGVQD (reference sequence). Unmatched junction bases numbered 7, after V lost 4 bases and J lost 4 bases. In DNA, the CDR3 is TGCGCCAGCAGTGTGGGCGGGAGTGAATACAATGAGCAGTTCTTC. Amino acid sequence: CASSVGGSEYNEQFF.

V and J are TRBV27 and TRBJ2-7; TRBD2 matches at 9 bases. The CDR3 is made up of 17 amino acids. From germline, CDR1 is MNHEY and CDR2 SMNVEV (reference sequence). J lost 0 bases, V lost 9 bases, and 15 bases had no gene match. The CDR3 coding sequence is TGTGCCAGTGGGTCTATGACTAGCGGTTATAGCTCCTACGAGCAGTACTTC. It translates to CASGSMTSGYSSYEQYF.

This chain links TRBV6-1 with TRBJ1-5; no firm D call. Deletions cut 2 bases from V and 5 bases from J, with 13 bases between. The germline CDR1 and CDR2 sequences are MNHNS and SASEGT. The CDR3 covers 15 residues. CDR3 nucleotide sequence: TGTGCCAGCAGTGAACCCCACAGCTACTATCAGCCCCAGCATTTT. Translated: CASSEPHSYYQPQHF.

This clone was detected a few times. V usage is TRBV29-1 and J usage is TRBJ1-1, with D unresolved. This CDR3 region has 12 residues. The V gene's germline CDR1 is SQVTM and CDR2 ANQGSEA. V was trimmed by 1 base and J by 0 bases, leaving 3 bases between them. CDR3 nucleotide sequence: TGCAGCGTTGAAGTTTTGAACACTGAAGCTTTCTTT. It specifies CSVEVLNTEAFF.